This T cell receptor beta chain was profiled in a study of T cells after yellow fever vaccination. This CDR3 is built from 13 residues. Germline CDR1 is LGHDT and CDR2 is YNNKEL (reference sequence). V was trimmed by 5 bases and J by 0 bases, leaving 7 bases between them. Findings and limits, study-wide: Re-detected after boosting: most primary clones, almost 98% of CD4 and under 90% of CD8. FACS-sorted repertoires could harbor abundant contaminating bulk-population clonotypes. By day 5 rather than day 15, the secondary response had peaked, though it was weaker.

This clonotype was seen at least ten times. Its antigen is unidentified. Production of TCR cDNA was by 5'RACE template switching, which also added a universal primer site and UMIs. TCRdb reprocessed the 5' RACE reads via MiXCR and lists one record per CDR3 protein. Among 160,000 or so distinct CDR3 sequences, almost 7% were seen once, and the ten largest hold more than 2.5%. The source material was CD4+ T cells sorted from PBMCs, sampled 5 days after the first yellow fever vaccination. The V gene is TRBV3-1, the J gene TRBJ1-1; D is undetermined. The origin of this receptor is a man aged 18 to 29 who received the YFV17D yellow fever vaccine. Written as DNA, the CDR3 is TGTGCCAGCAGCTTCGGTCTGAACACTGAAGCTTTCTTT. This translates into CASSFGLNTEAFF.